This T cell receptor (beta chain) was observed in a study of Tregs in tolerant kidney transplant recipients. In its sample, this clone was seen once. Its antigen remains unidentified. Sequencing was performed with immunoSEQ multiplex PCR; in TCRdb, only in-frame clones are kept and a portion is missing. The sample yields some 1,800 clones, approximately 40% seen once. Source material: Tregs from blood cultured with allogeneic cells. The source of this sequence is a human patient who received a combined kidney and bone marrow transplant. The graft donor may have contributed some T cells.

Written as DNA, the CDR3 is TGTGCCAGCAGCTTGGCGAAGGACTTAATGGGCTACACCTTC. Translation: CASSLAKDLMGYTF. The chain uses TRBV5-4 and TRBJ1-2; D not certain. Trimming pared 0 bases from V and 8 bases from J, leaving 14 bases between. CDR3 size: 14 residues. CDR1 and CDR2 from the germline V gene are SGHNT and YYREEE (reference sequence). The full variable domain, rest sourced from reference TRBV5-4 and TRBJ1-2, is ETGVTQSPTHLIKTRGQQVTLRCSSQSGHNTVSWYQQALGQGPQFIFQYYREEENGRGNFPPRFSGLQFPNYSSELNVNALELDDSALYLCASSLAKDLMGYTFGSGTRLTVV.